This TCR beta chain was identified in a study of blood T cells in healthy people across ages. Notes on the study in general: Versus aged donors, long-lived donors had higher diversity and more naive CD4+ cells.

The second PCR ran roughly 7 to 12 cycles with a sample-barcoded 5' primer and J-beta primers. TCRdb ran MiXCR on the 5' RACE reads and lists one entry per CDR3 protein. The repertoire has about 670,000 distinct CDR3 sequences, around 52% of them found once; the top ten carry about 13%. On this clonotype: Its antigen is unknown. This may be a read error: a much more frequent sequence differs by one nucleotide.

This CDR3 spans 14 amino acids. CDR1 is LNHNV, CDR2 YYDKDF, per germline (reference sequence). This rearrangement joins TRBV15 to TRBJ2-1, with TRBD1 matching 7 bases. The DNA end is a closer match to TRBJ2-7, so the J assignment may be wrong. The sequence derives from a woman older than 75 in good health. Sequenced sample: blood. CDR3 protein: CATSRDQQGYEQYF. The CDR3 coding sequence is TGTGCCACCAGCAGAGACCAACAGGGGTATGAGCAGTACTTC.